The present T cell receptor beta chain was sequenced within a study of T cells in localized non-small cell lung cancer. CDR3 length equals 14 residues. Germline V gene sequence: CDR1 SGHTA, CDR2 FQGNSA. Trimming shortened V by 7 bases and J by 4 bases, and 14 bases separated the two germline ends. Study-level findings and limits: Uninvolved adjacent lung, not tumor, had the highest T cell clonality. Turning up in adjacent lung were a median approximately 57 of the top 100 tumor clones.

A remark on this clone: Its antigen is unidentified.

The protocol was immunoSEQ multiplex PCR, while the TCRdb copy is restricted to in-frame clones and leaves out a portion. The sample contains 31,000 or so clones, about 88% of which appear only once. The sequencing here drew on peripheral blood, taken before any cancer treatment. The TCR comes from a woman aged 40 to 75 with stage I lung adenocarcinoma. The chain couples TRBV7-2 to TRBJ1-5, with a weak D call TRBD1 (5 bases). CDR3: CASMSYGGNQPQHF. CDR3 nucleotide sequence: TGTGCCAGCATGTCCTACGGGGGAAATCAGCCCCAGCATTTT.